The next 23 T cell receptor beta chains were all read from a single sample in a study of blood T cells in healthy people across ages. The second PCR ran about 6 to 11 cycles with a sample-barcoded 5' primer and J-beta primers. MiXCR, run by TCRdb on the 5' RACE reads, gives a single entry per CDR3 protein. The repertoire consists of about a million distinct CDR3 sequences, with around 48% occurring once and the leading ten covering 10% to 15%. The specimen sequenced was blood. These receptors all stem from a young man in good health.

The chain recombines TRBV11-2 with TRBJ2-7; 7 bases line up with TRBD1. The J call is doubtful: the DNA matches TRBJ2-5 better. The CDR3 consists of 15 residues. Germline V gene lookup returns CDR1 SGHAT and CDR2 FQNNGV. The CDR3 nucleotides are TGTGCCAGCAGCTTAGAGCTCAGGGGGTCCGAGACCCAGTACTTC. It specifies CASSLELRGSETQYF.

Comments on this clonotype: At one of its ends the junction is not consistent with the germline gene, which may arise from a read error. V is TRBV20-1 and J is TRBJ2-1; 8 bases are shared with TRBD1. Germline lookup yields CDR1 DFQATT and CDR2 SNEGSKA (reference sequence). This CDR3 comprises 12 residues. The CDR3, as DNA: TGCGGTGCTAGGGACAGGAGATTTTCGCAGTTCTTC. Translated: CGARDRRFSQFF.

Of note for this clonotype: At one end the junction does not follow the germline gene, possibly because of a read error. The V call is TRBV7-2, the J call TRBJ2-5, with D hard to call. The CDR3 totals 13 residues. From germline, CDR1 is SGHTA and CDR2 FQGNSA. CDR3 bases: TGTGCCAGCAGCTCCTATAGCCAAGAGAGCCAGTACTTC. Its translation: CASSSYSQESQYF.

The chain employs TRBV20-1 and TRBJ2-3, with 9 bases that match TRBD2. The germline V gene encodes CDR1 DFQATT and CDR2 SNEGSKA (reference sequence). The CDR3 sequence is 13 residues long. Trimming cost V 6 bases and J 4 bases; bases outside gene matches: 5. The CDR3 reads CSALTSGPDTQYF. In DNA form, the CDR3 reads TGCAGTGCCCTGACTAGCGGACCAGATACGCAGTATTTT.

V usage is TRBV5-1 and J usage is TRBJ2-1; D is unresolved. The CDR3 extends over 15 amino acids. The germline V and J ends were trimmed by 7 bases and 8 bases, with 22 bases remaining between them. The V gene's germline CDR1 is SGHRS and CDR2 YFSETQ. CDR3 nucleotide sequence: TGCGCCAGCGCCGTCCAAATCGCTGGCCGCCATGAGCAGTTCTTC. This codes for CASAVQIAGRHEQFF.

As regards this clonotype: Germline is not matched at one junction end, which may reflect a read error. In nucleotides, the CDR3 is TGTGCCAGCAGCTTAGATGGCGTCTCCCACGAGCAGTACTTC. The encoded protein is CASSLDGVSHEQYF. This sequence joins TRBV11-3 and TRBJ2-5; D gene ambiguous. Judging by the DNA end, TRBJ2-7 fits better; the J call may be wrong. This CDR3 contains 14 residues. Germline CDR1 reads SGHNT; CDR2 reads YENEEA.

This clonotype was counted a few times. The genes are TRBV6-2 or TRBV6-3 and TRBJ1-5; perhaps TRBD1 as D (6 bases). The CDR3 is 14 residues long. V was pared by 6 bases and J by 2 bases, with 11 bases between. Per the germline V gene, CDR1 is MNHEY and CDR2 is SVGEGT. CDR3 nucleotide sequence: TGTGCCAGCAGCCGGACAGTAGGCAATCAGCCCCAGCATTTT. Its translation: CASSRTVGNQPQHF.

J is TRBJ1-1 and V is TRBV20-1, with a tentative D call TRBD1 (5 bases). Trimming pared 6 bases from V and 6 bases from J, leaving 26 bases between. The CDR3 spans 16 residues. CDR1 is DFQATT and CDR2 is SNEGSKA in the germline V gene (reference sequence). Here the CDR3 DNA reads TGCAGTGCCGACCCCATCGCCGGGGCACAAGTGGCTGAAGCTTTCTTT. Amino acid sequence: CSADPIAGAQVAEAFF.

This chain connects TRBV7-8 to TRBJ2-4; the D is unclear. Germline V gives CDR1 SGHVS, CDR2 FQNEAQ. Deletions cut 5 bases from V and 0 bases from J, with 8 bases between. The CDR3 loop spans 14 amino acids. This CDR3 is CASSARVAKNIQYF. CDR3 DNA: TGTGCCAGCAGCGCAAGGGTAGCCAAAAACATTCAGTACTTC.

This rearrangement joins TRBV30 to TRBJ2-1; TRBD2 aligns across 7 bases. The CDR3 consists of 15 residues. From germline, CDR1 is GTSNPN and CDR2 SVGIG (reference sequence). V gave up 1 base and J gave up 9 bases; unmatched junction bases: 12. The CDR3 is CAWSGGLAEKSEQFF. CDR3 in DNA: TGTGCCTGGAGTGGAGGGCTAGCGGAGAAGAGTGAGCAGTTCTTC.

The chain links TRBV5-5 to TRBJ2-5, with 8 positions matching TRBD1. The length of the CDR3 is 17 residues. Germline-derived CDR1 and CDR2 are SGHKS and YYEKEE (reference sequence). V was clipped by 4 bases and J by 4 bases; unmatched bases: 15. CDR3 bases: TGTGCCAGCAGCCCACCAGTCCAGGGGGCAAGAATAGAGACCCAGTACTTC. Residues: CASSPPVQGARIETQYF.

J is TRBJ2-1 and V is TRBV6-1; either TRBD1 or TRBD2 may fit D (5 bases each). V lost 6 bases and J 10 bases, leaving 19 bases between the germline ends. The CDR3 has 14 amino acids. Per the germline V gene, CDR1 is MNHNS and CDR2 is SASEGT. CDR3 nucleotides: TGTGCCAGCAGAGTGGATAACAACCGGGGCGAGCAGTTCTTC. Its translation: CASRVDNNRGEQFF.

The chain joins TRBV6-7 to TRBJ1-4; D possibly corresponds to TRBD1 (6 bases). TRBV6-7 is an ORF; its function is uncertain. The CDR3 contains 12 residues. Trimming cost V 10 bases and J 7 bases, with 13 bases left between them. The CDR3 is CATGGAVEKLFF. The CDR3 DNA follows: TGTGCCACTGGGGGGGCCGTTGAAAAACTGTTTTTT.

This clonotype was recorded only once. A much larger clone differs by one base, so this may be a read error. This chain joins TRBV12-3 or TRBV12-4 and TRBJ2-3; TRBD2 is a possible D gene (6 bases). Trimming took off 5 bases at V and 0 bases at J, with 15 bases between the two ends. The CDR3 has 16 residues. The CDR3 DNA follows: TGTGCCAGCAGTCTGAGACTAGAGGGGAGCACAGATACGCAGTATTTT. Its translation: CASSLRLEGSTDTQYF.

The chain has TRBV4-2 and TRBJ1-5, with D unresolved. The V end was cut by 0 bases, the J end by 4 bases, with 13 bases between. The CDR3 is 16 residues long. CDR1 and CDR2 from the germline V gene are LGHNA and YNFKEQ. The CDR3 sequence: CASSQDIEDRNQPQHF. As DNA, the CDR3 is TGTGCCAGCAGCCAAGATATAGAGGATCGGAATCAGCCCCAGCATTTT.

The chain combines TRBV10-2 with TRBJ2-1; 9 bases are a match to TRBD2. The CDR3 is 14 residues long. The trim removed 1 base at V and 8 bases at J, leaving 3 bases unmatched. Germline CDR1 is WSHSY and CDR2 is SAAADI. The chain's CDR3 is CASSEFSGGDEQFF. The CDR3 coding sequence is TGCGCCAGCAGTGAGTTTAGCGGGGGCGATGAGCAGTTCTTC.

In nucleotides, the CDR3 is TGTGCCAGCAGCTCCCCGGGACAGGGGGCGAAAGAGACCCAGTACTTC. Protein sequence: CASSSPGQGAKETQYF. This rearrangement joins TRBV11-2 to TRBJ2-5, with TRBD1 identical over 12 bases. CDR1 and CDR2 from the germline V gene are SGHAT and FQNNGV. The CDR3 consists of 16 residues. The V segment lost 4 bases and the J segment 3 bases; nucleotides outside the gene matches: 6.

The chain employs TRBV24-1 and TRBJ2-7, with 8 bases aligning to TRBD1. Trimming cost V 3 bases and J 6 bases; bases outside gene matches: 12. Germline-derived CDR1 and CDR2 are KGHDR and SFDVKD. There are 16 residues in the CDR3. This CDR3 is CATSDHRTGRSGEQYF. CDR3 nucleotides: TGTGCCACCAGTGATCACAGGACAGGGAGATCTGGCGAGCAGTACTTC.

The chain combines TRBV6-5 with TRBJ2-3; D unresolved. V was cut by 5 bases and J by 2 bases, with 8 bases left in between. Germline V gene lookup returns CDR1 MNHEY and CDR2 SVGAGI. This CDR3 has 13 residues. The CDR3: CASSTLYTDTQYF. For the CDR3, the DNA is TGTGCCAGCAGTACCCTCTACACAGATACGCAGTATTTT.

This clonotype occurred a few times. This sequence joins TRBV20-1 and TRBJ2-1; 12 bases are a match to TRBD2. J was trimmed by 6 bases and V by 3 bases; bases with no gene match: 9. Germline V lookup: CDR1 DFQATT, CDR2 SNEGSKA (reference sequence). This CDR3 comprises 16 residues. This CDR3 is CSARRGGLAGPNEQFF. The CDR3 region has the DNA TGCAGTGCTAGGCGTGGGGGACTAGCGGGCCCCAATGAGCAGTTCTTC.

This clonotype was counted between two and nine times. The chain recombines TRBV19 with TRBJ2-5; D ambiguous. The germline V gene encodes CDR1 LNHDA and CDR2 SQIVND (reference sequence). The CDR3 spans 16 residues. V was cut by 8 bases and J by 2 bases, with 21 bases left in between. The CDR3 DNA reads TGTGCCAGTCAAAAAGACCCGCGCCAGAAGCAAGAGACCCAGTACTTC. This gives the protein CASQKDPRQKQETQYF.

The table lists this clonotype with a few counts. The chain carries TRBV7-2 and TRBJ1-5; D is unresolved. The length of the CDR3 is 12 residues. In germline, CDR1 is SGHTA, CDR2 FQGNSA. V was cut by 2 bases and J by 8 bases, with 7 bases left in between. The CDR3 region has the DNA TGTGCCAGCAGCTTACTCTGGGAGCCCCAGCATTTT. It encodes CASSLLWEPQHF.

The rearrangement joins TRBV4-3 to TRBJ1-2, with no clear D. Germline CDR1 reads LGHNA; CDR2 reads YSLEER. Trimming left V 0 bases short and J 8 bases short, with 13 bases between. This CDR3 has 14 amino acids. CDR3: CASSQEGGLGGYTF. In DNA, the CDR3 is TGCGCCAGCAGCCAAGAGGGAGGATTGGGAGGCTACACCTTC.